The T cell receptor (beta chain) under discussion was sequenced for a study of control samples from healthy donors and cancer patients. The CDR3 sequence is 14 residues long. Trimming shortened V by 8 bases and J by 4 bases, and 18 bases separated the two germline ends. Germline V gene data show CDR1 as PRHDT and CDR2 as FYEKMQ (reference sequence). The data were produced by immunoSEQ multiplex PCR, yet TCRdb's version contains in-frame clones alone and is incomplete. The sample has around 130,000 clones, over 85% seen once. This sequence joins TRBV13 and TRBJ2-7; weak D call: TRBD2 (6 bases). This sequence originates from a man aged 25-45 years in good health. The sequenced material came from blood. The CDR3 DNA reads TGTGCCAGCTCACCCGGGACTGGTTTTTACGAGCAGTACTTC. Residues: CASSPGTGFYEQYF.